Each of the 20 T cell receptor beta chains below was sequenced from the same sample in a study of shared clonotypes between healthy human individuals. Here immunoSEQ multiplex PCR was the method, and the copy in TCRdb shows in-frame clones only, minus some. The sample holds approximately 2.4 million clones, approximately 95% seen once. Sequencing used naive CD4+ T cells sorted from blood. Subset: CD45RA+ positively selected. Receptor source: a man between 18 and 35 years old in good health.

The chain recombines TRBV30 with TRBJ2-2, with D perhaps TRBD2 (6 bases). The germline gives CDR1 GTSNPN, CDR2 SVGIG (reference sequence). V lost 3 bases to trimming and J lost 4 bases, with 15 bases between them. This CDR3 has 15 residues. CDR3 in amino acids: CAWRRDRGGTGELFF. The DNA of the CDR3 is TGTGCCTGGAGAAGAGATAGGGGAGGCACCGGGGAGCTGTTTTTT.

This rearrangement joins TRBV2 to TRBJ2-1; TRBD1 matches 9 bases. CDR1 is SNHLY, CDR2 FYNNEI, per germline. The CDR3 has 17 residues. The V and J ends lost 5 bases and 9 bases, in that order; junction bases with no gene match: 17. The CDR3 loop reads CASSLRDRAATDGEQFF. DNA for the CDR3: TGTGCCAGCAGTCTCCGGGACAGGGCCGCCACAGACGGTGAGCAGTTCTTC.

The count of this clone is one. The J gene is TRBJ2-5, the V gene TRBV5-1; 7 bases are shared with TRBD1. The CDR3 runs 16 residues. The germline V gene encodes CDR1 SGHRS and CDR2 YFSETQ. Trimming removed 5 bases from V and 5 bases from J; junction bases left unmatched: 15. The chain's CDR3 is CASSLPGTATAETQYF. The CDR3, as DNA: TGCGCCAGCAGTTTGCCGGGGACAGCTACGGCGGAGACCCAGTACTTC.

To note about this clone: This specimen includes other DNA sequences encoding the same CDR3. The gene calls are TRBV2 and TRBJ2-5, with D perhaps being TRBD1 or TRBD2 (6 bases each). V was shortened by 1 base and J by 5 bases, with 11 bases between the two germline ends. The CDR3 length is 14 residues. Germline V gene sequence: CDR1 SNHLY, CDR2 FYNNEI. The CDR3 here is CASSEVGGQETQYF. CDR3 in DNA: TGTGCCAGCAGTGAAGTTGGGGGGCAGGAGACCCAGTACTTC. Combining the CDR3 with reference TRBV2 and TRBJ2-5 gives the whole variable domain EPEVTQTPSHQVTQMGQEVILRCVPISNHLYFYWYRQILGQKVEFLVSFYNNEISEKSEIFDDQFSVERPDGSNFTLKIRSTKLEDSAMYFCASSEVGGQETQYFGPGTRLLVL.

This chain uses TRBV28 with TRBJ2-7; either TRBD1 or TRBD2 may fit D (6 bases each). This CDR3 contains 16 residues. CDR1 is MDHEN and CDR2 is SYDVKM in the germline V gene. The germline V and J ends were trimmed by 6 bases and 3 bases, with 21 bases remaining between them. This CDR3 is CASSSASQGGFYEQYF. DNA of the CDR3: TGTGCCAGCAGCTCCGCCTCACAGGGAGGTTTCTACGAGCAGTACTTC.

The chain recombines TRBV9 with TRBJ1-3; no clear D gene. V was pared by 4 bases and J by 4 bases, with 18 bases between. Looked up from germline, CDR1 is SGDLS and CDR2 is YYNGEE. This CDR3 spans 16 amino acids. The CDR3 sequence: CASSSGLRLGGNTIYF. CDR3 nucleotide sequence: TGTGCCAGCAGCTCAGGACTCCGACTGGGAGGAAACACCATATATTTT.

The chain joins TRBV7-9 to TRBJ2-7; D gene uncertain. Germline V gives CDR1 SEHNR, CDR2 FQNEAQ (reference sequence). Trimming cost V 5 bases and J 0 bases, with 20 bases left between them. This CDR3 contains 17 residues. The CDR3 nucleotides are TGTGCCAGCAGCCCTCCCACAAGACACTTAAACTCCTACGAGCAGTACTTC. Translation gives CASSPPTRHLNSYEQYF.

In its sample, this clone was seen once. Additional DNA sequences in this sample encode the identical CDR3. The rearrangement uses TRBV9 and TRBJ2-2; no clear D gene. The CDR3 loop spans 14 amino acids. Germline-derived CDR1 and CDR2 are SGDLS and YYNGEE. Deletions cut 3 bases from V and 0 bases from J, with 6 bases between. The chain's CDR3 is CASSARTNTGELFF. The CDR3, as DNA: TGTGCCAGCAGCGCTCGAACGAACACCGGGGAGCTGTTTTTT.

J is TRBJ2-7 and V is TRBV28, with D hard to call. With 4 bases removed from V and 2 bases from J, the gap between germline ends came to 9 bases. CDR3 length equals 13 residues. In germline, CDR1 is MDHEN, CDR2 SYDVKM. The CDR3 DNA follows: TGTGCCAGCAGTTCCCTCGACACCTACGAGCAGTACTTC. It specifies CASSSLDTYEQYF.

The V call is TRBV7-9, the J call TRBJ1-5; D remains ambiguous. There are 15 residues in the CDR3. Per germline, CDR1 SEHNR and CDR2 FQNEAQ (reference sequence). Trimming cost V 1 base and J 3 bases, with 10 bases left between them. CDR3 loop: CASSLDPGLNQPQHF. CDR3 in DNA: TGTGCCAGCAGCTTAGATCCAGGTCTCAATCAGCCCCAGCATTTT.

This chain joins TRBV27 and TRBJ2-5; 9 nucleotides line up with TRBD1. The CDR3 runs to 14 residues. The germline CDR1 and CDR2 sequences are MNHEY and SMNVEV (reference sequence). Germline trimming cut 6 bases from V and 9 bases from J; bases unmatched to any gene: 11. CDR3 sequence: CASRKGDRAGAQYF. DNA for the CDR3: TGTGCCAGCAGAAAAGGGGACAGGGCGGGAGCCCAGTACTTC.

The chain has TRBV10-3 and TRBJ1-3; 8 bases are shared with TRBD1. The germline gives CDR1 ENHRY, CDR2 SYGVKD. Trimming removed 7 bases from V and 2 bases from J; junction bases left unmatched: 16. The CDR3 totals 18 residues. The CDR3 sequence is CAITGLGTGDTPGNTIYF. CDR3 coding DNA: TGTGCCATCACTGGACTTGGGACAGGCGACACCCCTGGAAACACCATATATTTT.

The rearrangement uses TRBV18 and TRBJ2-7, with 7 bases lining up with TRBD2. V trimming: 4 bases; J trimming: 7 bases; junction bases outside the gene matches: 25. Germline loops: CDR1 KGHSH, CDR2 LQKENI. The length of the CDR3 is 19 residues. CDR3 sequence: CASSLYKTSSAISVGEQYF. CDR3 bases: TGTGCCAGCTCACTTTATAAGACTAGCAGCGCCATTAGCGTCGGGGAGCAGTACTTC.

The sample holds one count of this clone. The chain recombines TRBV29-1 with TRBJ2-3; D call uncertain. Germline V gene sequence: CDR1 SQVTM, CDR2 ANQGSEA. The CDR3 totals 12 residues. The germline V and J ends were trimmed by 4 bases and 3 bases, with 8 bases remaining between them. The CDR3 coding sequence is TGCAGCGTTGTCCTAGGGACAGATACGCAGTATTTT. Amino acids: CSVVLGTDTQYF.

The chain recombines TRBV5-4 with TRBJ1-4; D not resolved. With 1 base removed from V and 5 bases from J, the gap between germline ends came to 12 bases. The CDR3 is 15 amino acids. Germline CDR1 SGHNT, CDR2 YYREEE (reference sequence). DNA of the CDR3: TGTGCCAGCAGCTTGAGGAATGGGAGGAATGAAAAACTGTTTTTT. The encoded protein is CASSLRNGRNEKLFF. Based on the CDR3 plus reference TRBV5-4 and TRBJ1-4, the full variable domain is ETGVTQSPTHLIKTRGQQVTLRCSSQSGHNTVSWYQQALGQGPQFIFQYYREEENGRGNFPPRFSGLQFPNYSSELNVNALELDDSALYLCASSLRNGRNEKLFFGSGTQLSVL.

The gene calls are TRBV19 and TRBJ1-2, with D possibly TRBD1 on 5 matching bases. The germline CDR1 and CDR2 sequences are LNHDA and SQIVND (reference sequence). This CDR3 has 13 amino acids. With 8 bases removed from V and 7 bases from J, the gap between germline ends came to 17 bases. The CDR3: CASGSPGKRGYTF. The CDR3 DNA is TGTGCCAGTGGGTCCCCAGGGAAACGTGGCTACACCTTC. The full variable domain, rest sourced from reference TRBV19 and TRBJ1-2, is DGGITQSPKYLFRKEGQNVTLSCEQNLNHDAMYWYRQDPGQGLRLIYYSQIVNDFQKGDIAEGYSVSREKKESFPLTVTSAQKNPTAFYLCASGSPGKRGYTFGSGTRLTVV.

The chain recombines TRBV5-1 with TRBJ2-2; a possible D gene is TRBD2 (5 bases). The germline V and J ends were trimmed by 0 bases and 8 bases, with 11 bases remaining between them. The CDR3 extends over 14 amino acids. Germline CDR1 and CDR2: SGHRS and YFSETQ. The CDR3 region has the DNA TGCGCCAGCAGCTTGGATAGCGTAGGTGGGGAGCTGTTTTTT. Its translation: CASSLDSVGGELFF.

The CDR3 DNA reads as TGTGCCAGCAGTGCGACTAGCGTCCCCTACAATGAGCAGTTCTTC. Protein product: CASSATSVPYNEQFF. This chain uses TRBV6-1 with TRBJ2-1; 8 bases align to TRBD2. Germline CDR1 reads MNHNS; CDR2 reads SASEGT. V shed 4 bases and J 2 bases; nucleotides not matched to a gene: 4. The CDR3 totals 15 residues.

This chain joins TRBV6-6 and TRBJ1-2; TRBD1 agrees at 10 bases. The junction had 10 bases not matched to a gene; V was cut back by 4 bases and J by 5 bases. The CDR3 runs to 16 residues. Per germline, CDR1 MNHNY and CDR2 SVGAGI (reference sequence). The CDR3 nucleotides are TGTGCCAGCAGTTCCTTGACAGGGGGCTTGACTTATGGCTACACCTTC. Its protein is CASSSLTGGLTYGYTF.

Comments on this clone: The same CDR3 is also encoded by other DNA sequences in this sample. The chain combines TRBV18 with TRBJ2-2; TRBD2 agrees at 7 bases. Trimming at V came to 1 base and at J to 1 base, leaving 0 bases not matched to a gene. The length of the CDR3 is 15 residues. The germline V gene encodes CDR1 KGHSH and CDR2 LQKENI. The CDR3 here is CASSPLAGNTGELFF. The CDR3 DNA is TGTGCCAGCTCACCACTAGCGGGGAACACCGGGGAGCTGTTTTTT.